This TCR beta chain was recorded in a study of T cell clones after liver transplantation. For the study at large: As an antigen-independent comparator, third-party-reactive TCRbeta sequences came from pre-transplant mixed lymphocyte reactions. Until 12-24 months post-transplant, subjects got standard immunosuppression and no induction.

Generated by immunoSEQ multiplex PCR, the TCRdb table keeps only in-frame clones and is missing some. Of some 120,000 clones listed, approximately 90% are singletons. Study results and caveats: In two subjects, few donor cells limited the measurable donor-reactive repertoire. Small, mixed patient groups and varying post-transplant times limit these conclusions.

Germline-derived CDR1 and CDR2 are LNHDA and SQIVND (reference sequence). CDR3 length: 13 residues. V gave up 8 bases and J gave up 5 bases; unmatched junction bases: 3. With regard to this clone: The antigen is not known.

The sequence derives from a human patient who received a liver transplant. Some T cells may be supplied by the graft donor. This specimen consisted of CD4+ T cells from blood, obtained 12 months after liver transplant. The chain has TRBV19 and TRBJ2-5, with 12 bases lining up with TRBD2. Written as DNA, the CDR3 is TGTGCCAGTGGACTAGCGGGAATGGAGACCCAGTACTTC. Amino acids: CASGLAGMETQYF.